This T cell receptor (beta chain) was sequenced in a study of control samples from healthy donors and cancer patients. Libraries were prepared by immunoSEQ multiplex PCR; TCRdb keeps only in-frame clonotypes and omits some of them. The data contain some 130,000 clones, roughly 92% of them singletons. V was pared by 6 bases and J by 7 bases, with 18 bases between. Germline CDR1 reads LGHDT; CDR2 reads YNNKEL (reference sequence). The CDR3 runs 14 residues. The sequenced sample was blood. This TCR came from a man in his late teens or twenties in good health. The chain joins TRBV3-1 (or the pseudogene TRBV3-2) to TRBJ1-1; D unclear. The CDR3: CASRTGSGHHEAFF. The CDR3 DNA is TGTGCCAGCAGGACGGGCTCCGGGCACCATGAAGCTTTCTTT.